This TCR beta chain is from a study of cytomegalovirus exposure and HLA in healthy donors. Use of 60 Vbeta and 13 Jbeta primers characterized the PCR. Clones were read by immunoSEQ multiplex PCR, and TCRdb kept only the in-frame ones, dropping some. The repertoire consists of around 91,000 clones, with around 80% occurring once and the leading ten covering approximately 4.4%. Trimming took 0 bases from V and 8 from J, leaving 14 bases between them. CDR3 size: 14 residues. The germline gives CDR1 GTSNPN, CDR2 SVGIG (reference sequence). V and J are TRBV30 and TRBJ2-4, with D perhaps TRBD2 (5 bases). The receptor was isolated from a male donor in good health and CMV-seropositive. The material sequenced was PBMCs. CDR3 loop: CAWSVPSLRDIQYF. CDR3 bases: TGTGCCTGGAGTGTACCCTCTCTGAGGGACATTCAGTACTTC.